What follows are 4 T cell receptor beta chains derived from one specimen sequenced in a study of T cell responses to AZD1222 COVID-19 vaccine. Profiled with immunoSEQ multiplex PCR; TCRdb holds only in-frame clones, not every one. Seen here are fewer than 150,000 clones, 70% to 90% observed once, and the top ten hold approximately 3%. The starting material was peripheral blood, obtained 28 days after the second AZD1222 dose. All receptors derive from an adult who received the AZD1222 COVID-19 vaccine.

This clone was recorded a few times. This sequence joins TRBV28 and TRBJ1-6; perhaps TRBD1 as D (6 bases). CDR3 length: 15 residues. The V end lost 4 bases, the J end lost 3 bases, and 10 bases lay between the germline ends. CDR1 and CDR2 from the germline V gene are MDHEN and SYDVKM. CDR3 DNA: TGTGCCAGCAGTTCCCTCAGGGGCTATAATTCACCCCTCCACTTT. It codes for CASSSLRGYNSPLHF.

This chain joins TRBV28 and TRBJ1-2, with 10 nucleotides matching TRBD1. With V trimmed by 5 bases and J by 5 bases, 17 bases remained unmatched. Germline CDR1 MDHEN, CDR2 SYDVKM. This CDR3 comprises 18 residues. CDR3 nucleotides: TGTGCCAGCAGTGAAAGGCCGAAAGGACAGGGGGTGCGGTATGGCTACACCTTC. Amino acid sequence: CASSERPKGQGVRYGYTF.

CDR3 residues: CAISAHRGDASYEQYF. The CDR3 nucleotides read TGTGCCATCAGTGCCCACCGGGGTGACGCCTCCTACGAGCAGTACTTC. This sequence joins TRBV10-3 and TRBJ2-7, with a weak D call TRBD2 (5 bases). The CDR3 has 16 amino acids. Deletions cut 4 bases from V and 0 bases from J, with 16 bases between. The V gene's germline CDR1 is ENHRY and CDR2 SYGVKD.

For the CDR3, the DNA is TGTGCCAGCAGTCTTCGGGGGGCTATAGAAGAGACCCAGTACTTC. This sequence encodes CASSLRGAIEETQYF. V usage is TRBV6-5 and J usage is TRBJ2-5; TRBD2 might be the D (7 bases). Per the germline V gene, CDR1 is MNHEY and CDR2 is SVGAGI. The CDR3 is made up of 15 amino acids. V lost 5 bases and J lost 3, with 16 bases in between.